Included here is one T cell receptor beta chain sequence, with context. Its antigen is currently not known. The read stops 3 residues short of the end of the CDR3; the missing end is completed from the germline J gene. For CDR1 and CDR2, the germline V gene lists SGHVS and FNYEAQ. Its CDR3 holds 16 amino acids, cysteine through phenylalanine. The DNA has 39 bases, all within the CDR3, and is read from base 1. V drops 5 bases and J drops 6 bases, leaving 23 bases in between. This sample is drawn from a study of T cell clonality in common variable immunodeficiency (dated by TCRdb to between 2014 and 2017). Beyond this particular receptor, the publication reports: Reportedly, TCRbeta sequences from CVID had fewer deletions and N-nucleotide insertions, and highly modified clones with 13 or more V deletions were absent from CVID. TCRbeta clonality was higher in CVID subjects than in healthy controls (t-test p = 0.018), and the increase was most characteristic of about a third of subjects. Fewer TCRbeta clones were shared among CVID subjects than among healthy controls (p < 0.0001). Correlations of repertoire features with clinical complications were constrained by heterogeneity among patients within the CVID cohort. Even though DNA input was the same, control samples had an average of around 81,000 unique sequences each, compared with 25,000 to 35,000 in CVID samples. According to the authors, finding the cause of the higher clonality in CVID would require sequencing the repertoires of T cell subpopulations.

Equivalent amounts of genomic DNA from CVID and control samples were used as sequencing input. For every sample, a 60 bp segment covering the rearranged TCRbeta CDR3 region was amplified and then sequenced. The immunoSEQ assay, a bias-corrected multiplex PCR with high-throughput sequencing, was employed for TCRbeta amplification. As for the original processing: Every unique nucleotide sequence counted as a clone and was annotated with V, D and J genes, copy number and frequency. Sequences were labeled productive if in frame, and non-productive if out of frame or containing stop codons. As previously described, Shannon's entropy was used to calculate clonality. Mean CDR3 Kyte-Doolittle hydropathy was derived from the predicted amino acid sequences of productive clones. Hierarchical clustering of scaled V gene usage was performed with the R hclust function using Manhattan distance and complete linkage. Sharing of clones by CDR3 amino acid sequence was evaluated through resampling of 12 repertoires per group over 100 rounds. The repertoires were screened for 70 published EBV-specific TCRbeta sequences and approximately 230 published CMV-specific TCRbeta sequences. A couple of CVID samples that yielded fewer than 10,000 sequences were excluded from the analysis, so approximately 40 CVID repertoires were retained. TCRdb took over this immuneACCESS table, retaining in-frame rearrangements with V and J assigned. Such tables are incomplete; in checked studies, under half of the missing clones stem from an unresolved V gene, and the remainder is unexplained. The DNA was the basis for D and trimming; V, J and clone size are from that table. The data for this sample show several thousand clones, each detected more than once. The leading ten clones occupy roughly 5% of the sample.

Diagnosis of CVID followed standard criteria, namely serum IgG, IgA and/or IgM below the normal range together with specific antibody deficiency. There were fewer than 45 subjects in the CVID group (about 30 male and 15 or so female), ranging in age from about 8 to 64 years, with a mean age of about 42. Most of the CVID patients and most of the healthy controls were of Caucasian heritage. At the time of study participation, every CVID subject had been on replacement immunoglobulin therapy for one year or longer. At blood collection, none of the CVID subjects was ill or on immunomodulatory or immunosuppressive medication. Heparinized peripheral whole blood samples of roughly 5 to 8.5 ml were obtained from each donor. TCRbeta CDR3 repertoires were sequenced from genomic DNA of adults with common variable immune deficiency (CVID) and healthy adult controls. Diluted blood was subjected to density centrifugation over Hypaque 1077 or Ficoll-Paque for isolation of peripheral blood mononuclear cells. Unsorted mononuclear cells served as the source of genomic DNA, which was extracted either by Qiagen column purification or by a centrifugation-based method.

The sequenced sample consisted of peripheral blood mononuclear cells. The TCR originated in a human donor with common variable immunodeficiency. This sequence uses TRBV7-6 and TRBJ2-7, and perhaps TRBD1 as D gene, on 6 matching bases. This receptor carries the CDR3 CASSPIGGLGGLEQYF. The CDR3 bases that were read are TGTGCCAGCAGCCCCATAGGCGGGCTTGGGGGCCTCGAG.